The 26 T cell receptor beta chains reported below all come from one sample, sequenced in a study of human T cells and chemical hapten exposure. Time point meaning: patch test 3, about 24 weeks after DPC sensitization. The treatment denotes: therapeutic diphenylcyclopropenone sensitization with weekly scalp DPC. Each CDR3 protein is one row after TCRdb ran MiXCR on the RACE reads. Of some 90,000 distinct CDR3 sequences listed, around 9.9% are singletons. The sequencing here drew on whole blood, taken in connection with sensitization to the hapten diphenylcyclopropenone (DPC). The receptor source for this set is a woman aged 25 to 39 with alopecia areata. Some clones in this sample may be carry-over from other donors' samples.

Ten or more counts support this clonotype. This chain uses TRBV6-4 with TRBJ2-3; the match to TRBD2 covers 7 bases. CDR3 length: 14 amino acids. The ends lost 3 bases at V and 4 bases at J; junction bases unmatched: 4. CDR1 is MRHNA and CDR2 is SNTAGT in the germline V gene. The CDR3 DNA is TGTGCCAGCAGTGAGGCGGGAGAGGCAGATACGCAGTATTTT. Encoded protein: CASSEAGEADTQYF.

This clonotype was picked up many times. J is TRBJ2-3 and V is TRBV6-1; D might be TRBD1 (5 bases). From germline, CDR1 is MNHNS and CDR2 SASEGT. CDR3 size: 15 residues. V lost 2 bases and J lost 1, with 10 bases in between. The CDR3 bases are TGTGCCAGCAGTGAACTACAGGTCGGCACAGATACGCAGTATTTT. Protein: CASSELQVGTDTQYF.

This clonotype was observed many times. The rearrangement uses TRBV20-1 and TRBJ1-2; D is uncertain. Deletions cut 2 bases from V and 5 bases from J, with 9 bases between. Germline-derived CDR1 and CDR2 are DFQATT and SNEGSKA (reference sequence). The CDR3 covers 12 residues. The CDR3 loop is CSARPGLYGYTF. CDR3 nucleotide sequence: TGCAGTGCTAGACCCGGATTATATGGCTACACCTTC.

This clonotype occurred many times. The V gene is TRBV3-1, the J gene TRBJ2-5; D may be TRBD2 (5 bases). Looked up from germline, CDR1 is LGHDT and CDR2 is YNNKEL (reference sequence). The CDR3 runs to 15 residues. V shed 1 base and J shed 6 bases, with 15 bases lying between them. DNA of the CDR3: TGTGCCAGCAGCCAAGCCGGGCCGACCGGGAAGACCCAGTACTTC. It translates to CASSQAGPTGKTQYF.

This clonotype was observed at least ten times. This rearrangement joins TRBV28 to TRBJ2-6; D uncertain. V gave up 6 bases and J gave up 2 bases, with 11 bases separating them. This CDR3 has 15 amino acids. Germline loops: CDR1 MDHEN, CDR2 SYDVKM. The CDR3 is CASSSAAAGANVLTF. DNA of the CDR3: TGTGCCAGCAGCTCGGCAGCAGCTGGGGCCAACGTCCTGACTTTC. The whole variable domain, remainder taken from reference TRBV28 and TRBJ2-6, is DVKVTQSSRYLVKRTGEKVFLECVQDMDHENMFWYRQDPGLGLRLIYFSYDVKMKEKGDIPEGYSVSREKKERFSLILESASTNQTSMYLCASSSAAAGANVLTFGAGSRLTVL.

V usage is TRBV7-8 and J usage is TRBJ2-7, with 9 positions matching TRBD2. The CDR3 totals 15 residues. The germline CDR1 and CDR2 sequences are SGHVS and FQNEAQ. Trimming removed 7 bases from V and 3 bases from J; junction bases left unmatched: 10. CDR3 bases: TGTGCCAGCACCATACTTAGCGGGAGTAACTACGAGCAGTACTTC. Protein: CASTILSGSNYEQYF.

In its sample, this clonotype was seen a few times. The V and J genes are TRBV28 and TRBJ2-1, with a weak D call TRBD1 (6 bases). The V and J ends lost 4 bases and 10 bases respectively, with 17 bases between them. This CDR3 comprises 14 residues. From germline, CDR1 is MDHEN and CDR2 SYDVKM. CDR3 coding DNA: TGTGCCAGCAGTTCCCCCCATAACAGGGTAGAGCAGTTCTTC. Residues: CASSSPHNRVEQFF.

This clonotype was observed a few times. This sequence joins TRBV7-9 and TRBJ2-6; D unresolved. The CDR3 loop spans 15 amino acids. The V gene lost 5 bases and the J gene lost 0 bases, with 8 bases spanning the gap. Germline V gives CDR1 SEHNR, CDR2 FQNEAQ (reference sequence). CDR3 DNA: TGTGCCAGCAGCCCCAGAGCCTCTGGGGCCAACGTCCTGACTTTC. Its translation is CASSPRASGANVLTF.

This clonotype was observed many times. DNA of the CDR3: TGTGCCAGCAGTCGACAGGAAACCGGGGAGCTGTTTTTT. Translation gives CASSRQETGELFF. The chain employs TRBV12-3 or TRBV12-4 and TRBJ2-2, with a possible D match to TRBD1 (6 bases). This CDR3 spans 13 amino acids. V shed 5 bases and J shed 5 bases, with 9 bases lying between them.

This clonotype was found many times. J is TRBJ2-5 and V is TRBV10-3, with 14 bases fitting TRBD2. Losses at the gene ends were 10 bases for V and 1 base for J; bases not matched to a gene: 5. This CDR3 is built from 15 residues. Germline lookup yields CDR1 ENHRY and CDR2 SYGVKD. In DNA form, the CDR3 reads TGTGCCACCCTGGGACTAGCGGGGGCCCAAGAGACCCAGTACTTC. This translates into CATLGLAGAQETQYF.

This clonotype was seen at least ten times. This sequence joins TRBV19 and TRBJ2-5; D uncertain. CDR3 length: 13 residues. Trimming took 6 bases from V and 1 from J, leaving 9 bases between them. Per the germline V gene, CDR1 is LNHDA and CDR2 is SQIVND (reference sequence). CDR3 loop: CASSHGFQETQYF. The CDR3 DNA sequence: TGTGCCAGTAGCCATGGTTTCCAAGAGACCCAGTACTTC.

V usage is TRBV6-6 and J usage is TRBJ1-3, with D perhaps matching TRBD1 (5 bases). Germline V gene data show CDR1 as MNHNY and CDR2 as SVGAGI (reference sequence). CDR3 length: 14 amino acids. The ends were cut back, 6 bases at V and 0 bases at J, with 9 bases in the middle. In nucleotides, the CDR3 is TGTGCCAGCAGCCCAGGGCACTCTGGAAACACCATATATTTT. This gives the protein CASSPGHSGNTIYF.

Ten or more counts support this clonotype. The J gene is TRBJ2-4, the V gene TRBV19, with D hard to call. Germline lookup yields CDR1 LNHDA and CDR2 SQIVND (reference sequence). With 3 bases removed from V and 4 bases from J, the gap between germline ends came to 13 bases. The CDR3 loop spans 15 amino acids. The CDR3 DNA sequence: TGTGCCAGTAGTATTCGAGGAGAAAATAAAAACATTCAGTACTTC. Amino acids: CASSIRGENKNIQYF.

This clonotype appeared a single time. V is TRBV4-3 and J is TRBJ2-1; maybe TRBD1 (5 bases). CDR3 length equals 18 residues. Trimming took 0 bases from V and 3 from J, leaving 18 bases between them. Germline CDR1 is LGHNA and CDR2 is YSLEER. CDR3 sequence: CASSQDPPGSRVYNEQFF. In nucleotides, the CDR3 is TGCGCCAGCAGCCAAGACCCCCCAGGGTCTAGGGTCTACAATGAGCAGTTCTTC.

This clonotype has at least ten counts. V and J are TRBV7-9 and TRBJ2-7, with D possibly matching TRBD1 (6 bases). The CDR3 has 14 amino acids. Germline-derived CDR1 and CDR2 are SEHNR and FQNEAQ (reference sequence). Trimming removed 1 base at V and 12 bases at J, with 19 bases between. The CDR3 loop reads CASSLDRWDTRLYF. In DNA, the CDR3 is TGTGCCAGCAGCTTAGATCGTTGGGACACCCGCCTGTACTTC.

This clonotype was recorded many times. V and J are TRBV20-1 and TRBJ2-3, with 10 bases identical to TRBD2. The CDR3 has 14 residues. Trimming took 3 bases from V and 3 from J; bases not matched to a gene: 3. Germline values: CDR1 DFQATT, CDR2 SNEGSKA (reference sequence). The CDR3 DNA reads TGCAGTGCTAGCGGAGCGGGAGGGACAGATACGCAGTATTTT. Protein sequence: CSASGAGGTDTQYF.

This chain uses TRBV3-1 with TRBJ2-3; no clear D gene. This CDR3 contains 15 residues. V lost 0 bases and J 4 bases, leaving 11 bases between the germline ends. Germline V gene data show CDR1 as LGHDT and CDR2 as YNNKEL (reference sequence). Written as DNA, the CDR3 is TGTGCCAGCAGCCAAGACCTACTCTCCCCAGATACGCAGTATTTT. Its protein product is CASSQDLLSPDTQYF.

V usage is TRBV7-9 and J usage is TRBJ2-3; 7 bases agree with TRBD2. The V and J ends lost 2 bases and 2 bases, in that order; junction bases with no gene match: 13. The CDR3 length is 18 residues. Per the germline V gene, CDR1 is SEHNR and CDR2 is FQNEAQ (reference sequence). DNA of the CDR3: TGTGCCAGCAGCTTAAGTAATTTGGCTAGCGGTTACACAGATACGCAGTATTTT. The encoded protein is CASSLSNLASGYTDTQYF.

CDR3 DNA sequence: TGTGCCAGCAGCCAAGAGACAGGGGGGTCCTACGAGCAGTACTTC. It specifies CASSQETGGSYEQYF. The rearrangement uses TRBV4-2 and TRBJ2-7; TRBD1 matches at 9 bases. Losses at the gene ends were 0 bases for V and 1 base for J; bases not matched to a gene: 1. The CDR3 covers 15 residues. In germline, CDR1 is LGHNA, CDR2 YNFKEQ.

This clonotype was counted at least ten times. The chain is built from TRBV12-3 or TRBV12-4 and TRBJ2-1; D uncertain. CDR3 length: 16 residues. The V and J ends lost 2 bases and 5 bases respectively, with 16 bases between them. The CDR3 region has the DNA TGTGCCAGCAGTTTACTTCGGTCGTTCGAAAACAATGAGCAGTTCTTC. Translated, it gives CASSLLRSFENNEQFF.

The rearrangement uses TRBV5-1 and TRBJ1-2, with D unresolved. V was shortened by 1 base and J by 2 bases, with 6 bases between the two germline ends. The V gene's germline CDR1 is SGHRS and CDR2 YFSETQ. CDR3 length equals 13 residues. The CDR3 DNA sequence: TGCGCCAGCAGCTTGACAGAGAACTATGGCTACACCTTC. It translates to CASSLTENYGYTF.

There are a few counts of this clonotype. The chain recombines TRBV4-1 with TRBJ2-1; perhaps D is TRBD1 or TRBD2 (6 bases each). The CDR3 has 12 residues. The germline V gene encodes CDR1 MGHRA and CDR2 YSYEKL. V was shortened by 5 bases and J by 9 bases, with 11 bases between the two germline ends. The CDR3 DNA sequence: TGCGCCAGCAGCGAAGGGGGGATTGAGCAGTTCTTC. Translating gives CASSEGGIEQFF.

The CDR3, as DNA: TGCAGTGCTAGAGCGGCTAGCGGGACCTACGAGCAGTACTTC. As protein: CSARAASGTYEQYF. This chain joins TRBV20-1 and TRBJ2-7; 9 bases are shared with TRBD2. Germline CDR1 DFQATT, CDR2 SNEGSKA (reference sequence). Trimming cost V 1 base and J 2 bases; bases outside gene matches: 3. The CDR3 runs 14 residues.

This clonotype was recorded many times. The V gene is TRBV4-1, the J gene TRBJ2-1; D is perhaps TRBD1 (5 bases). The germline gives CDR1 MGHRA, CDR2 YSYEKL. The CDR3 is 13 amino acids. Deletions cut 4 bases from V and 7 bases from J, with 11 bases between. The chain's CDR3 is CASSRLQENEQFF. In DNA, the CDR3 is TGCGCCAGCAGCCGATTACAGGAAAATGAGCAGTTCTTC.

This clonotype was seen repeatedly, ten times or more. V usage is TRBV29-1 and J usage is TRBJ2-1, with TRBD2 as a possible D gene (5 bases). This CDR3 contains 14 residues. The germline V gene has CDR1 SQVTM and CDR2 ANQGSEA. Trimming removed 4 bases from V and 5 bases from J, with 15 bases in between. This CDR3 is CSVVLWTGNNEQFF. Here the CDR3 DNA reads TGCAGCGTTGTACTCTGGACTGGCAACAATGAGCAGTTCTTC.

This clonotype was counted ten times or more. This sequence joins TRBV28 and TRBJ1-4; D may be TRBD1 (5 bases). The germline V gene encodes CDR1 MDHEN and CDR2 SYDVKM. CDR3 length: 12 amino acids. V was trimmed by 7 bases and J by 5 bases, leaving 8 bases between them. CDR3 bases: TGTGCCAGCAAGGCAGGGAATGAAAAACTGTTTTTT. Residues: CASKAGNEKLFF.